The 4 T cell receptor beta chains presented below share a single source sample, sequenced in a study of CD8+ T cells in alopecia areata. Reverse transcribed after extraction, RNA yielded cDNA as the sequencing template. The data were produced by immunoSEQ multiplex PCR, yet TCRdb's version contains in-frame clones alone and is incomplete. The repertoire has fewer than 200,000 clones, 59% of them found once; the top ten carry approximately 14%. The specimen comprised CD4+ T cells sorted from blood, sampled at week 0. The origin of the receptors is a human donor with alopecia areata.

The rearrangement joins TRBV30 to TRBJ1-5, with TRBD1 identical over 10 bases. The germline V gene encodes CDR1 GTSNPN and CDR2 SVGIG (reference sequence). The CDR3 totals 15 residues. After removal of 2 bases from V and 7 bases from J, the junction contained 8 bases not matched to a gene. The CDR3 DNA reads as TGTGCCTGGAGTCCGGACAGGGGGACATTCCAGCCCCAGCATTTT. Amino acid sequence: CAWSPDRGTFQPQHF.

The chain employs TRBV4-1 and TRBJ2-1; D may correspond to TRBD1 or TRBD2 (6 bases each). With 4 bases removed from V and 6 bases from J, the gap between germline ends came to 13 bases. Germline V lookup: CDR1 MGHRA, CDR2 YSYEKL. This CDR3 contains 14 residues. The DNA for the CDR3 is TGCGCCAGCAGCCGGGGGGCCGCGGGCAATGAGCAGTTCTTC. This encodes CASSRGAAGNEQFF.

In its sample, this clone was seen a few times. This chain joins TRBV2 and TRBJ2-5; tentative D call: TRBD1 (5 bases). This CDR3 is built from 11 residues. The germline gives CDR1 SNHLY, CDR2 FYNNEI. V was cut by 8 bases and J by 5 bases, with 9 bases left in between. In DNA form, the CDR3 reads TGTGCCAGCGGGGCCCGGGAGACCCAGTACTTC. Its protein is CASGARETQYF.

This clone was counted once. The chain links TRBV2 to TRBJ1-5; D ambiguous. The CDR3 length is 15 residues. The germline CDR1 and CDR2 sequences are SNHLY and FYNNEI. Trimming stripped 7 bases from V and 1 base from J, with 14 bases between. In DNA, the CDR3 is TGTGCCAGCACGGTGAGCAAATCGAGCAATCAGCCCCAGCATTTT. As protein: CASTVSKSSNQPQHF. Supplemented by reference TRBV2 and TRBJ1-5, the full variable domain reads EPEVTQTPSHQVTQMGQEVILRCVPISNHLYFYWYRQILGQKVEFLVSFYNNEISEKSEIFDDQFSVERPDGSNFTLKIRSTKLEDSAMYFCASTVSKSSNQPQHFGDGTRLSIL.